Below are 8 T cell receptor beta chains sequenced from a single sample in a study of glioma-infiltrating T cells after dendritic cell vaccination. Sequencing used immunoSEQ multiplex PCR; TCRdb keeps in-frame clones, though not all of them. The profile shows some 100,000 clones, more than 70% of them singletons. The sample in question was blood, obtained before dendritic cell vaccination. These receptors were taken from a human donor with glioblastoma.

The gene calls are TRBV5-1 and TRBJ2-7; 10 nucleotides align to TRBD2. In germline, CDR1 is SGHRS, CDR2 YFSETQ. There are 15 residues in the CDR3. The ends lost 0 bases at V and 5 bases at J; junction bases unmatched: 5. The DNA of the CDR3 is TGCGCCAGCAGCTTGGCTTTGGGACTAGCGAACGAGCAGTACTTC. This gives the protein CASSLALGLANEQYF.

The CDR3 loop reads CASSSGGKGPDTGELFF. The CDR3 DNA reads as TGTGCCAGCAGTTCCGGTGGGAAGGGGCCGGACACCGGGGAGCTGTTTTTT. J is TRBJ2-2 and V is TRBV28, with a possible D match to TRBD1 (5 bases). The V end was cut by 4 bases, the J end by 3 bases, with 18 bases between. Germline loops: CDR1 MDHEN, CDR2 SYDVKM. The CDR3 spans 17 residues.

The chain has TRBV7-9 and TRBJ2-5, with 7 bases fitting TRBD2. Germline V gene sequence: CDR1 SEHNR, CDR2 FQNEAQ (reference sequence). The V and J ends lost 5 bases and 1 base, in that order; junction bases with no gene match: 7. CDR3 length equals 15 residues. CDR3 sequence reads: CASSPREEGQETQYF. The CDR3, as DNA: TGTGCCAGCAGCCCCCGGGAGGAGGGCCAAGAGACCCAGTACTTC.

The genes are TRBV6-1 and TRBJ2-3, with TRBD2 matching over 8 bases. Germline values: CDR1 MNHNS, CDR2 SASEGT. Trimming cost V 5 bases and J 5 bases; bases outside gene matches: 9. The CDR3 totals 15 residues. The CDR3 sequence: CASSIGTSGIDTQYF. CDR3 bases: TGTGCCAGCAGTATCGGGACTAGTGGGATAGATACGCAGTATTTT.

A remark on this clone: One end of the junction does not line up with germline, which may come from a read error. The V and J genes are TRBV6-5 and TRBJ2-2; a weak D match, TRBD2 (5 bases). This CDR3 is 14 amino acids long. Germline lookup yields CDR1 MNHEY and CDR2 SVGAGI. CDR3 amino acids: CASSYGGALRELFF. The CDR3 DNA reads TGTGCCAGCAGTTACGGAGGAGCCCTGAGGGAACTGTTTTTT.

This rearrangement joins TRBV4-2 to TRBJ2-7; 13 nucleotides line up with TRBD2. Germline trimming cut 1 base from V and 5 bases from J; bases unmatched to any gene: 8. Looked up from germline, CDR1 is LGHNA and CDR2 is YNFKEQ. CDR3 length equals 17 residues. The CDR3 reads CASSQGLTSGGSHEQYF. CDR3 DNA: TGTGCCAGCAGCCAAGGGCTGACTAGCGGGGGGTCCCACGAGCAGTACTTC.

The CDR3 DNA reads as TGTGCCAGCAGCTTAGTGACAGGCCAAGTTGAAGCTTTCTTT. It encodes CASSLVTGQVEAFF. The chain employs TRBV7-2 and TRBJ1-1; weak D call: TRBD1 (6 bases). Per germline, CDR1 SGHTA and CDR2 FQGNSA. Trimming pared 1 base from V and 7 bases from J, leaving 13 bases between. The CDR3 has 14 residues.

The chain employs TRBV7-2 and TRBJ1-5; 7 bases match TRBD1. This CDR3 is built from 12 residues. The V segment lost 4 bases and the J segment 7 bases; nucleotides outside the gene matches: 1. Germline assignment: CDR1 SGHTA and CDR2 FQGNSA. As DNA, the CDR3 is TGTGCCAGCAGCTCCAGGGGGCAGCCCCAGCATTTT. Amino acid sequence: CASSSRGQPQHF.